The next 2 T cell receptor beta chains were all read from a single sample in a study of cytomegalovirus exposure and HLA in healthy donors. The PCR made use of 60 Vbeta and 13 Jbeta primers. Profiled with immunoSEQ multiplex PCR; TCRdb holds only in-frame clones, not every one. The sample holds about 200,000 clones, 79% seen once. The sequencing sample was made of PBMCs. The receptor set was obtained from a woman aged 30 to 39 in good health and CMV-seropositive.

This clone was picked up a small number of times. V usage is TRBV7-8 and J usage is TRBJ2-6, with D perhaps matching TRBD1 (5 bases). Germline lookup yields CDR1 SGHVS and CDR2 FQNEAQ. This CDR3 spans 16 amino acids. V lost 2 bases and J lost 1, with 9 bases in between. The CDR3 nucleotides read TGTGCCAGCAGCTTAACCCACAGGTCTGGGGCCAACGTCCTGACTTTC. Translated, it gives CASSLTHRSGANVLTF. Full variable domain (remainder filled in from reference TRBV7-8 and TRBJ2-6): GAGVSQSPRYKVAKRGQDVALRCDPISGHVSLFWYQQALGQGPEFLTYFQNEAQLDKSGLPSDRFFAERPEGSVSTLKIQRTQQEDSAVYLCASSLTHRSGANVLTFGAGSRLTVL.

Comment on this clone: The identical CDR3 is also encoded by other nucleotide sequences in the sample. The chain joins TRBV11-3 to TRBJ2-6; D is unresolved. The V and J ends lost 3 bases and 0 bases respectively, with 6 bases between them. This CDR3 has 15 residues. The germline gives CDR1 SGHNT, CDR2 YENEEA. CDR3 DNA sequence: TGTGCCAGCAGCTTGAGAAGCTCTGGGGCCAACGTCCTGACTTTC. It is translated as CASSLRSSGANVLTF.